These 30 T cell receptor beta chains were all obtained from the same sample, sequenced in a study of immune reconstitution after stem cell transplant in scleroderma. TCRdb called the RT-PCR reads again in MiXCR, with one record for every CDR3 protein. This table has 1,500 to 2,000 distinct CDR3 sequences, roughly an eighth appearing once. The specimen was collected before or after autologous hematopoietic stem cell transplantation (not recorded which). These receptors all stem from a female donor with systemic sclerosis.

In this sample, this clonotype turned up a few times. The V call is TRBV9, the J call TRBJ2-7; D possibly corresponds to TRBD2 (6 bases). Per the germline V gene, CDR1 is SGDLS and CDR2 is YYNGEE. The CDR3 is 15 amino acids. V lost 0 bases and J lost 5, with 15 bases in between. The CDR3 DNA reads as TGTGCCAGCAGCGTAGGCGGAGGGGAGGACGACGAGCAGTACTTC. This gives the protein CASSVGGGEDDEQYF.

By share, this clonotype ranks as large. CDR3 coding DNA: TGTGCCAGCAGTGACGTAAGGGCGATCTACAATGAGCAGTTCTTC. Encoded protein: CASSDVRAIYNEQFF. The chain carries TRBV6-1 and TRBJ2-1; D uncertain. The V gene lost 3 bases and the J gene lost 3 bases, with 12 bases spanning the gap. The germline V gene encodes CDR1 MNHNS and CDR2 SASEGT. The CDR3 consists of 15 residues.

This sequence joins TRBV20-1 and TRBJ2-5; TRBD2 aligns across 9 bases. CDR1 is DFQATT, CDR2 SNEGSKA, per germline (reference sequence). With 2 bases clipped from V and 1 base from J, the junction kept 5 bases outside the gene matches. The CDR3 is 15 residues long. The CDR3 sequence: CSARPGTSSQETQYF. CDR3 coding DNA: TGCAGTGCTAGACCCGGGACTAGCAGCCAAGAGACCCAGTACTTC.

By share, this clonotype ranks as large. The chain recombines TRBV20-1 with TRBJ2-1; 9 bases agree with TRBD2. Trimming at V came to 3 bases and at J to 0 bases, leaving 6 bases not matched to a gene. The CDR3 spans 16 residues. Germline CDR1 and CDR2: DFQATT and SNEGSKA (reference sequence). The CDR3 is CSASGGGALSYNEQFF. In DNA form, the CDR3 reads TGCAGTGCTAGTGGCGGGGGGGCCCTCTCCTACAATGAGCAGTTCTTC.

This clonotype is medium-sized in the sample. CDR3 sequence: CASRAGTDYYEQYF. DNA for the CDR3: TGTGCCAGCAGGGCCGGGACAGACTACTACGAGCAGTACTTC. V usage is TRBV2 and J usage is TRBJ2-7; 7 bases match TRBD1. The CDR3 is 14 residues long. In germline, CDR1 is SNHLY, CDR2 FYNNEI. V trimming: 6 bases; J trimming: 3 bases; junction bases outside the gene matches: 8.

This clonotype counts as medium-sized (0.01 to 0.1%). This chain joins TRBV5-1 and TRBJ2-7, with 8 bases lining up with TRBD2. CDR1 and CDR2 from the germline V gene are SGHRS and YFSETQ. V lost 1 base to trimming and J lost 0 bases; unmatched junction nucleotides: 3. This CDR3 is built from 15 residues. CDR3 DNA sequence: TGCGCCAGCAGCTTGAGACTAGCGTCCTCCTACGAGCAGTACTTC. As protein: CASSLRLASSYEQYF.

This clonotype was seen a few times. The junction does not match germline at one end; this may be a read error. V usage is TRBV6-1 and J usage is TRBJ2-5; TRBD2 matches at 8 bases. This CDR3 is built from 14 residues. CDR1 and CDR2 (germline): MNHNS, SASEGT. CDR3 bases: TGTGCCAGCACCGAAGGCGGGGGGCAAGGGACCCAGTACTTC. It specifies CASTEGGGQGTQYF.

Relative to its sample, this clonotype is medium-sized (0.01 to 0.1%). This chain joins TRBV6-5 and TRBJ2-7, with D perhaps assigned TRBD1 or TRBD2 (5 bases each). V was clipped by 4 bases and J by 3 bases, with 13 bases between them. CDR3 length: 14 residues. CDR1 and CDR2 (germline): MNHEY, SVGAGI. CDR3: CASSFAGTDYEQYF. For the CDR3, the DNA is TGTGCCAGCAGTTTTGCCGGGACCGACTACGAGCAGTACTTC.

In its sample, this clonotype was seen a few times. For the CDR3, the DNA is TGTGCCAGCAGCTTCTCGACAGGGGGCCGAGAAAAACTGTTTTTT. Residues: CASSFSTGGREKLFF. The chain has TRBV5-6 and TRBJ1-4, with TRBD1 matching 10 bases. The germline CDR1 and CDR2 sequences are SGHDT and YYEEEE. CDR3 size: 15 residues. V trimming: 2 bases; J trimming: 8 bases; junction bases outside the gene matches: 6.

A few counts support this clonotype. CDR3 DNA sequence: TGTGCCAGCAGCACGGACAGAACCAATTCACCCCTCCACTTT. Protein sequence: CASSTDRTNSPLHF. The genes are TRBV11-1 and TRBJ1-6, with D perhaps matching TRBD1 (6 bases). CDR1 SGHAT and CDR2 FQDESV come from the germline V gene (reference sequence). Trimming left V 5 bases short and J 7 bases short, with 12 bases between. The CDR3 length is 14 residues.

This clonotype is labeled medium-sized. This chain uses TRBV12-3 or TRBV12-4 with TRBJ1-4, with D perhaps TRBD1 (5 bases). The length of the CDR3 is 15 residues. The V gene lost 2 bases and the J gene lost 6 bases, with 13 bases spanning the gap. The CDR3 region is CASSLPGTGDEKLFF. CDR3 nucleotides: TGTGCCAGCAGTTTACCCGGGACGGGTGATGAAAAACTGTTTTTT.

This clonotype appeared a few times. J is TRBJ2-7 and V is TRBV20-1; D gene unclear. The CDR3 contains 14 residues. In germline, CDR1 is DFQATT, CDR2 SNEGSKA (reference sequence). Between the trimmed V and J ends, which lost 6 bases and 0 bases, there was a span of 15 bases. CDR3 in amino acids: CSAPEFPSSYEQYF. As DNA, the CDR3 is TGCAGTGCCCCCGAATTCCCGAGCTCCTACGAGCAGTACTTC.

The chain joins TRBV11-3 to TRBJ2-5; D is unclear. Looked up from germline, CDR1 is SGHNT and CDR2 is YENEEA. There are 13 residues in the CDR3. V shed 4 bases and J shed 1 base, with 7 bases lying between them. The CDR3 spells CASSSAGQETQYF. CDR3 nucleotide sequence: TGTGCCAGCAGCTCGGCCGGCCAAGAGACCCAGTACTTC.

This chain connects TRBV20-1 to TRBJ2-1; D gene ambiguous. This CDR3 has 13 amino acids. Germline CDR1 and CDR2: DFQATT and SNEGSKA (reference sequence). Trimming shortened V by 2 bases and J by 10 bases, and 15 bases separated the two germline ends. The CDR3 DNA sequence: TGCAGTGCTAGACGGCTAGATTCCTGGGAGCAGTTCTTC. Translating it yields CSARRLDSWEQFF.

The rearrangement uses TRBV20-1 and TRBJ2-7, with D perhaps being TRBD1 or TRBD2 (6 bases each). The CDR3 runs 14 residues. Trimming took off 4 bases at V and 2 bases at J, with 15 bases between the two ends. The germline V gene encodes CDR1 DFQATT and CDR2 SNEGSKA (reference sequence). The CDR3 DNA follows: TGCAGTGCTACCAATTTGAGGGGGGCCTACGAGCAGTACTTC. It translates to CSATNLRGAYEQYF.

Only one count was recorded for this clonotype. The chain links TRBV11-3 to TRBJ2-2; the D gene is possibly TRBD2 (5 bases). Germline V CDR1 and CDR2: SGHNT, YENEEA. Trimming stripped 1 base from V and 2 bases from J, with 8 bases between. There are 15 residues in the CDR3. CDR3 residues: CASSLGGSNTGELFF. CDR3 DNA: TGTGCCAGCAGCTTAGGAGGGAGCAACACCGGGGAGCTGTTTTTT.

The chain combines TRBV2 with TRBJ1-1, with D hard to call. Deletions cut 10 bases from V and 1 base from J, with 13 bases between. The CDR3 runs 13 residues. Germline CDR1 reads SNHLY; CDR2 reads FYNNEI. CDR3 protein: CAIQAERNTEAFF. CDR3 sequence (DNA): TGTGCCATCCAGGCAGAGCGGAACACTGAAGCTTTCTTT.

The V and J genes are TRBV18 and TRBJ1-1; D may be TRBD1 (5 bases). CDR3 size: 14 residues. CDR1 KGHSH and CDR2 LQKENI come from the germline V gene. V lost 3 bases, J lost 4 bases, and 12 bases lay in between. In nucleotides, the CDR3 is TGTGCCAGCTCACCGGTAGGGGACTTCACTGAAGCTTTCTTT. It yields the protein CASSPVGDFTEAFF.

By share, this clonotype counts as large. This chain links TRBV2 with TRBJ2-1; D is unresolved. The CDR3 extends over 14 amino acids. Germline V gene data show CDR1 as SNHLY and CDR2 as FYNNEI. The V end lost 3 bases, the J end lost 6 bases, and 12 bases lay between the germline ends. CDR3 sequence (DNA): TGTGCCAGCAGTGAGGGGTTACTGTCCAATGAGCAGTTCTTC. This codes for CASSEGLLSNEQFF.

CDR3 bases: TGTGCCACCAGGGAAGGACTGAACTCCTACGAGCAGTACTTC. As protein: CATREGLNSYEQYF. This sequence joins TRBV15 and TRBJ2-7; tentatively, D is TRBD2 (5 bases). Trimming took 6 bases from V and 0 from J, leaving 12 bases between them. This CDR3 spans 14 amino acids. CDR1 LNHNV and CDR2 YYDKDF come from the germline V gene (reference sequence).

This clonotype is termed hyperexpanded. CDR3 residues: CASRDRGSGELFF. The CDR3 nucleotides read TGTGCCAGCAGAGACAGGGGCAGCGGGGAGCTGTTTTTT. The V and J genes are TRBV11-3 and TRBJ2-2, with 8 nucleotides matching TRBD1. This CDR3 region has 13 residues. V trimming: 6 bases; J trimming: 7 bases; junction bases outside the gene matches: 4. Germline CDR1 reads SGHNT; CDR2 reads YENEEA.

This clonotype was picked up a small number of times. The DNA of the CDR3 is TGCAGTGCTGCAAATTACGAGCAGTACTTC. Translating it yields CSAANYEQYF. The genes are TRBV20-1 and TRBJ2-7; D not resolved. The CDR3 totals 10 residues. V dropped 5 bases and J dropped 4 bases, with 6 bases sitting between them. The germline V gene has CDR1 DFQATT and CDR2 SNEGSKA (reference sequence).

This clonotype was observed a few times. The chain employs TRBV27 and TRBJ1-2; D might be TRBD1 (5 bases). CDR1 is MNHEY and CDR2 is SMNVEV in the germline V gene (reference sequence). The CDR3 is made up of 13 amino acids. V lost 3 bases, J lost 8 bases, and 13 bases lay in between. In nucleotides, the CDR3 is TGTGCCAGCAGTTTCACCCAGGGTTCGGGCTACACCTTC. This codes for CASSFTQGSGYTF.

By frequency in the sample, this clonotype is large. This sequence joins TRBV6-1 and TRBJ2-7; the match to TRBD1 covers 8 bases. Germline CDR1 MNHNS, CDR2 SASEGT. The V gene end was trimmed by 7 bases and the J gene end by 1 base; junction bases not matched to a gene: 12. There are 16 residues in the CDR3. CDR3 in DNA: TGTGCCAGCATTATTGGGGTCGGGACAGGTTCCTACGAGCAGTACTTC. Translated, it gives CASIIGVGTGSYEQYF.

This clonotype was detected only a few times. J is TRBJ2-1 and V is TRBV29-1, with a weak D call TRBD2 (5 bases). The V end was cut by 3 bases, the J end by 7 bases, with 16 bases between. Germline V lookup: CDR1 SQVTM, CDR2 ANQGSEA. This CDR3 contains 14 residues. The CDR3 DNA reads TGCAGCGTTGATGCGGGCTCGGGCTGGAATGAGCAGTTCTTC. Its translation is CSVDAGSGWNEQFF.

This clonotype is medium-sized (0.01 to 0.1%). This chain connects TRBV2 to TRBJ2-7; no clear D gene. CDR1 and CDR2 from the germline V gene are SNHLY and FYNNEI. Trimming left V 0 bases short and J 4 bases short, with 10 bases between. The CDR3 spans 14 residues. DNA for the CDR3: TGTGCCAGCAGTGAAGCAGGTACAGCTTACGAGCAGTACTTC. This sequence encodes CASSEAGTAYEQYF.

The chain carries TRBV19 and TRBJ2-4, with a weak D call TRBD2 (6 bases). There are 13 residues in the CDR3. With 7 bases removed from V and 6 bases from J, the gap between germline ends came to 13 bases. The germline gives CDR1 LNHDA, CDR2 SQIVND (reference sequence). The CDR3 DNA reads TGTGCCAGTAAGGAGGGAGGCGGAAACATTCAGTACTTC. Amino acid sequence: CASKEGGGNIQYF.

This clonotype was detected a few times. CDR3: CASSLGQGLDIQYF. The CDR3 DNA is TGCGCCAGCAGCTTGGGACAGGGTTTGGACATTCAGTACTTC. This chain uses TRBV5-1 with TRBJ2-4; 7 nucleotides agree with TRBD1. V gave up 0 bases and J gave up 8 bases; unmatched junction bases: 5. The CDR3 spans 14 residues. In germline, CDR1 is SGHRS, CDR2 YFSETQ.

The V call is TRBV6-1, the J call TRBJ2-2; 8 positions match TRBD1. The CDR3 consists of 14 residues. The junction had 8 bases not matched to a gene; V was cut back by 7 bases and J by 7 bases. Germline lookup yields CDR1 MNHNS and CDR2 SASEGT. The CDR3 coding sequence is TGTGCCAGCACCGAGCAGGGGGCGAGCGGGGAGCTGTTTTTT. It translates to CASTEQGASGELFF.

This clonotype occurred a few times. The V and J genes are TRBV5-1 and TRBJ2-1; 11 bases are a match to TRBD2. V lost 1 base, J lost 4 bases, and 7 bases stayed unmatched. The CDR3 sequence is 17 residues long. Germline loops: CDR1 SGHRS, CDR2 YFSETQ. Written as DNA, the CDR3 is TGCGCCAGCAGCTTGTGGCTAGCGGGGGGCACGTACAATGAGCAGTTCTTC. It encodes CASSLWLAGGTYNEQFF.